This is a list of T cell receptor beta chains from one sample in a study of human T cells and chemical hapten exposure. One entry per CDR3 protein, called by TCRdb with MiXCR from the RACE reads. The data contain a few hundred thousand distinct CDR3 sequences, over 5% of them singletons. The source material was whole blood, sampled in connection with sensitization to the hapten diphenylcyclopropenone (DPC). The origin of the receptors is a young woman with alopecia areata. Some clones in this sample may be carry-over from other donors' samples. CDR3s include the opening cysteine and the closing phenylalanine or tryptophan. A D gene is named only where the DNA matches it firmly. Where a row states a size, it is once, few, many or the class of an expanded clone; other rows omit it.

abundance,j_gene,d_gene,v_gene,CDR3aa,CDR3nt
.,TRBJ2-3,TRBD2,TRBV5-1,CASSRRARGSTDTQYF,TGCGCCAGCAGCCGGAGGGCGCGGGGGAGTACAGATACGCAGTATTTT
.,TRBJ1-2,TRBD1,TRBV20-1,CSATGGDYGYTF,TGCAGTGCTACAGGGGGCGATTATGGCTACACCTTC
few,TRBJ1-6,.,TRBV9,CASSATGLGHSPLHF,TGTGCCAGCAGCGCTACAGGGCTCGGTCATTCACCCCTCCACTTT
.,TRBJ1-1,.,TRBV2,CASRILQGSLEAFF,TGTGCCAGCAGGATTTTGCAGGGATCCCTTGAAGCTTTCTTT
many,TRBJ1-1,.,TRBV3-1,CASTPTGIGTEAFF,TGTGCCAGCACCCCCACCGGAATCGGCACTGAAGCTTTCTTT
once,TRBJ2-7,TRBD2,TRBV12-3/TRBV12-4,CASSNFGTSYEQYF,TGTGCCAGCAGCAACTTCGGGACTAGCTACGAGCAGTACTTC
many,TRBJ2-1,.,TRBV7-2,CASSVSGFVSYNEQFF,TGTGCCAGCAGCGTGAGCGGTTTCGTCTCCTACAATGAGCAGTTCTTC
.,TRBJ1-2,.,TRBV2,CASQRPPEPYGYTF,TGTGCCTCGCAACGTCCCCCAGAACCATATGGCTACACCTTC
many,TRBJ2-1,TRBD2,TRBV7-2,CASSQAGTSNEQFF,TGTGCCAGCAGCCAAGCCGGGACTAGTAATGAGCAGTTCTTC
many,TRBJ2-3,TRBD1,TRBV10-3,CAISQGTGDTDTQYF,TGTGCCATCAGCCAGGGGACAGGGGACACAGATACGCAGTATTTT
few,TRBJ2-4,TRBD2,TRBV2,CASRAGLLTKNIQYF,TGTGCCAGCAGGGCGGGACTACTGACCAAAAACATTCAGTACTTC
.,TRBJ1-1,.,TRBV27,CASSLAWNTEAFF,TGTGCCAGCAGTTTAGCATGGAACACTGAAGCTTTCTTT
few,TRBJ1-2,TRBD1,TRBV20-1,CSARDGTGGFNGYTF,TGCAGTGCTAGAGATGGTACAGGGGGCTTCAATGGCTACACCTTC
.,TRBJ1-6,.,TRBV9,CASSDTGSLGNSPLHF,TGTGCCAGCAGCGATACGGGGTCCCTGGGAAATTCACCCCTCCACTTT
many,TRBJ1-1,.,TRBV25-1,CASSGNWGTEAFF,TGTGCCAGCAGCGGCAACTGGGGGACTGAAGCTTTCTTT
many,TRBJ1-4,TRBD1,TRBV4-1,CASSSYRGPNEKLFF,TGCGCCAGCAGCTCCTACAGGGGGCCTAATGAAAAACTGTTTTTT
.,TRBJ2-5,.,TRBV15,CATSRDRNGGRQETQYF,TGTGCCACCAGCAGAGATAGGAACGGGGGCCGCCAAGAGACCCAGTACTTC
many,TRBJ2-1,.,TRBV12-3/TRBV12-4,CASSGSRDHSYNEQFF,TGTGCCAGCAGCGGATCCCGGGACCACTCCTACAATGAGCAGTTCTTC
.,TRBJ1-5,.,TRBV7-3,CASSSLVGDPPQHF,TGTGCCAGCAGCTCTCTGGTCGGGGATCCGCCCCAGCATTTT
many,TRBJ1-6,.,TRBV9,CASSVRGDSPLHF,TGTGCCAGCAGCGTAAGGGGTGATTCACCCCTCCACTTT
many,TRBJ1-4,TRBD1,TRBV18,CASSPTGREKLFF,TGTGCCAGCTCACCGACAGGGCGGGAAAAACTGTTTTTT
many,TRBJ2-7,TRBD2,TRBV10-3,CAISELASGGYEQYF,TGTGCCATCAGTGAGTTGGCTAGCGGGGGCTACGAGCAGTACTTC
few,TRBJ1-1,.,TRBV6-5,CASSYSWEGNTEAFF,TGTGCCAGCAGTTACTCGTGGGAGGGAAACACTGAAGCTTTCTTT
.,TRBJ1-5,.,TRBV6-5,CASSYSGYNQPQHF,TGTGCCAGCAGTTACTCTGGCTACAATCAGCCCCAGCATTTT